This T cell receptor (beta chain) was captured in a study of shared clonotypes between healthy human individuals. Study-wide results and caveats: In general, naive subsets displayed greater estimated richness than memory subsets did.

CD45RO-negative, CCR7-selected cells formed the naive CD8 fraction, which excluded terminally differentiated effector memory CD45RA+ cells. This clone was observed a few times. The antigen is unknown. Only in-frame clones appear in the TCRdb table, and some are missing; sequencing was by immunoSEQ multiplex PCR. The data hold nearly 2 million clones, with about 94% observed a single time. CDR1 and CDR2 (germline): SNHLY, FYNNEI. Trimming stripped 3 bases from V and 11 bases from J, with 7 bases between. This CDR3 region has 10 residues. V usage is TRBV2 and J usage is TRBJ1-2; no definite D call. The receptor's source is a man between 18 and 35 years old in good health. Sequenced sample: naive CD8+ T cells sorted from blood. The CDR3: CASSDIVYTF. The CDR3 DNA is TGTGCCAGCAGTGACATTGTTTACACCTTC.